This TCR beta chain stems from a study of T cell responses to AZD1222 COVID-19 vaccine. Study-level results: At 160-218 and 743-854, vaccine-associated CD4 TCRs were dominant, and they spanned spike. Most donors were white British, females outnumbered males, and clonal diversity was possibly underestimated. Baseline seropositivity occurred in only a handful of AZD1222 recipients.

In the case of this clone: Antigen unknown.

Samples with a second dose at about 4 or about 12 weeks were pooled together. The protocol was immunoSEQ multiplex PCR, while the TCRdb copy is restricted to in-frame clones and leaves out a portion. The sample contains about 130,000 clones, 80% to 90% of which appear only once. This CDR3 has 13 amino acids. Per the germline V gene, CDR1 is SNHLY and CDR2 is FYNNEI. Trimming left V 8 bases short and J 0 bases short, with 10 bases between. The source was peripheral blood, collected 28 days after the second AZD1222 dose. The sequence was collected from an adult who received the AZD1222 COVID-19 vaccine. J is TRBJ1-1 and V is TRBV2, with D unresolved. The CDR3 region is CASVAWLNTEAFF. In DNA form, the CDR3 reads TGTGCCAGCGTGGCATGGCTGAACACTGAAGCTTTCTTT.